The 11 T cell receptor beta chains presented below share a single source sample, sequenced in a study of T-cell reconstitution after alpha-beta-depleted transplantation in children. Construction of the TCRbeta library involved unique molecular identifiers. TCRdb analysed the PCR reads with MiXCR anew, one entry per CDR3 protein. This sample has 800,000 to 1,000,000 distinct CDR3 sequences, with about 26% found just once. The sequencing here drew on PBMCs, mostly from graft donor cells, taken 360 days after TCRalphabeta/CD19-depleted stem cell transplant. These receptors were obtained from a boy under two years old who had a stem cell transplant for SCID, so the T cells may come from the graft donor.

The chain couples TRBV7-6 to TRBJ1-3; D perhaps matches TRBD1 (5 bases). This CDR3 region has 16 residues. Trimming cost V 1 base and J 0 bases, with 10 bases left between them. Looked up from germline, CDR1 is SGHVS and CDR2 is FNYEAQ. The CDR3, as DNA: TGTGCCAGCAGCTTAGGGGACTTCCTCTCTGGAAACACCATATATTTT. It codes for CASSLGDFLSGNTIYF. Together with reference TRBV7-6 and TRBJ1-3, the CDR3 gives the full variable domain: GAGVSQSPRYKVTKRGQDVALRCDPISGHVSLYWYRQALGQGPEFLTYFNYEAQQDKSGLPNDRFSAERPEGSISTLTIQRTEQRDSAMYRCASSLGDFLSGNTIYFGEGSWLTVV.

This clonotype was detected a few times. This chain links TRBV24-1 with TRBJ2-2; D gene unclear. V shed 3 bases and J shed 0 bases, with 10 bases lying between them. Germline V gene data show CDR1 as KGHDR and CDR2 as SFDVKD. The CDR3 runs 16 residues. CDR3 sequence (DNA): TGTGCCACCAGTGATGTCGGCGCTACGAACACCGGGGAGCTGTTTTTT. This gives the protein CATSDVGATNTGELFF.

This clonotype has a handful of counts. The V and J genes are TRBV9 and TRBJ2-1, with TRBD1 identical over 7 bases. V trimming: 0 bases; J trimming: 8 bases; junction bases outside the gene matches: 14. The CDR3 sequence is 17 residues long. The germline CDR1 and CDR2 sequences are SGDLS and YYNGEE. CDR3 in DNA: TGTGCCAGCAGCGTAGAGTTCGGAGGCAGGGGGACCGATGAGCAGTTCTTC. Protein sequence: CASSVEFGGRGTDEQFF.

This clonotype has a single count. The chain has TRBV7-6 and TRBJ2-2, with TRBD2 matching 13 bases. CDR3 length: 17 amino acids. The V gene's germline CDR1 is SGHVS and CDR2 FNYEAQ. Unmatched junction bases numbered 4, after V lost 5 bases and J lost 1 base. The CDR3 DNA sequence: TGTGCCAGCAGCGCCCGGACTAGCGGGGGGAACACCGGGGAGCTGTTTTTT. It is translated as CASSARTSGGNTGELFF.

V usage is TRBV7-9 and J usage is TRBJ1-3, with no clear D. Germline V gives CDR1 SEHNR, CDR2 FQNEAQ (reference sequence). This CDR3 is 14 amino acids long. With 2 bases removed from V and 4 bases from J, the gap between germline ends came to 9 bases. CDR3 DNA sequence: TGTGCCAGCAGCTTACTCCGAGCCGGAAACACCATATATTTT. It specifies CASSLLRAGNTIYF. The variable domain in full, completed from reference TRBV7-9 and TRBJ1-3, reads DTGVSQNPRHKITKRGQNVTFRCDPISEHNRLYWYRQTLGQGPEFLTYFQNEAQLEKSRLLSDRFSAERPKGSFSTLEIQRTEQGDSAMYLCASSLLRAGNTIYFGEGSWLTVV.

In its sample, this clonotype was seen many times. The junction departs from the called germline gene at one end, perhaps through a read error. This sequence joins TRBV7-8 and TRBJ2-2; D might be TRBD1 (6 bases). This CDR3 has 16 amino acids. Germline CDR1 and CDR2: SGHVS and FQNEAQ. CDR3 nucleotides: TGTGCCAGCAGTTTAGGGGGACGGCCGAACACCGGGGAGCTGTTTTTT. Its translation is CASSLGGRPNTGELFF.

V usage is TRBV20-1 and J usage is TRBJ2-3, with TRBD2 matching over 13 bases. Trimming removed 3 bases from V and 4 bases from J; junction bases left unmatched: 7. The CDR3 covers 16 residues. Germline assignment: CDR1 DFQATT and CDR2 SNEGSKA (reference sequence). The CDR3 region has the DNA TGCAGTGCTAGTGGACTAGCGGGGGTTCCCGCAGATACGCAGTATTTT. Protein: CSASGLAGVPADTQYF.

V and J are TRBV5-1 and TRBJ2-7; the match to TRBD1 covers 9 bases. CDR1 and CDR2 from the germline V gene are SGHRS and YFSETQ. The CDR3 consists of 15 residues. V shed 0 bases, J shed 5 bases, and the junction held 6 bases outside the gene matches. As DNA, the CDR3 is TGCGCCAGCAGCTTGGTCGGGACAGGGAGAAACGAGCAGTACTTC. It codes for CASSLVGTGRNEQYF. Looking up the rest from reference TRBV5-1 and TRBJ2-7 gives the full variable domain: KAGVTQTPRYLIKTRGQQVTLSCSPISGHRSVSWYQQTPGQGLQFLFEYFSETQRNKGNFPGRFSGRQFSNSRSEMNVSTLELGDSALYLCASSLVGTGRNEQYFGPGTRLTVT.

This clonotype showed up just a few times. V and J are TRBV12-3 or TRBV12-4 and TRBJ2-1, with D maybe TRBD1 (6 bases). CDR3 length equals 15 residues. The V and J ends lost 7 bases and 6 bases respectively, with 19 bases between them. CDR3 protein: CASTTRRGWGNEQFF. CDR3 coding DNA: TGTGCCAGCACCACGCGCAGGGGATGGGGCAATGAGCAGTTCTTC.

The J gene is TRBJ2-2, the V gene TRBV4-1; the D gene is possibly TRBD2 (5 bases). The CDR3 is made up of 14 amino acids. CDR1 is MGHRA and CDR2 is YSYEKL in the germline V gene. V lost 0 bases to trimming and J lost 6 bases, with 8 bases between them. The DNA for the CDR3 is TGCGCCAGCAGCCAAGACGGAGGAGCCGGGGAGCTGTTTTTT. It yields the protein CASSQDGGAGELFF.

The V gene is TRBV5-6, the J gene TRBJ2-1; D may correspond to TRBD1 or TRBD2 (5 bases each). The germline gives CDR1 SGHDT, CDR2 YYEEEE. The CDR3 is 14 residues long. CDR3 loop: CFTGRTRSYNEQFF. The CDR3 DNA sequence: TGTTTCACGGGGCGGACCCGCTCCTACAATGAGCAGTTCTTC.